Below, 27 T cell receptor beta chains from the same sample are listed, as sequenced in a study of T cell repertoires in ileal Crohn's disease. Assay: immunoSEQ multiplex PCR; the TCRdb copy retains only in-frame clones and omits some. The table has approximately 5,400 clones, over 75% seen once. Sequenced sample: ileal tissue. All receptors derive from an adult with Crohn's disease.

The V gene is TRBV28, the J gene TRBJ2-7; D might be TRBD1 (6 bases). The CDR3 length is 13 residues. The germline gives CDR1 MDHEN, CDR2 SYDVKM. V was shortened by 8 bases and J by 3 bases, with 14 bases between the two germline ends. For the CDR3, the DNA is TGTGCCAGCTCGGGACACTTGAACTACGAGCAGTACTTC. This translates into CASSGHLNYEQYF.

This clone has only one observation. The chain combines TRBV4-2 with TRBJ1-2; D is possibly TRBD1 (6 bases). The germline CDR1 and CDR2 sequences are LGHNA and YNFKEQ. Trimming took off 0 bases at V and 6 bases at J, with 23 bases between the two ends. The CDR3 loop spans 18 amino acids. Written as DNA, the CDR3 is TGTGCCAGCAGCCAAGATGAGAGAGCGGGGGGACAACGAGATGGCTACACCTTC. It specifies CASSQDERAGGQRDGYTF.

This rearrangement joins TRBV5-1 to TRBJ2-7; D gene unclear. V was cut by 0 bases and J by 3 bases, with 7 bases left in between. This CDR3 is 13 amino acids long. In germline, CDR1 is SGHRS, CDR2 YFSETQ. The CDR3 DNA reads TGCGCCAGCAGCTTGGTTCCAGGCTACGAGCAGTACTTC. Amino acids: CASSLVPGYEQYF.

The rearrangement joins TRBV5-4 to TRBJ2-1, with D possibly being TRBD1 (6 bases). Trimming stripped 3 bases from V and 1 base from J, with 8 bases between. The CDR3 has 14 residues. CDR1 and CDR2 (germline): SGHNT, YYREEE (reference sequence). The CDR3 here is CASSSQGSYNEQFF. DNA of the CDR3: TGTGCCAGCAGCTCCCAGGGGTCCTACAATGAGCAGTTCTTC.

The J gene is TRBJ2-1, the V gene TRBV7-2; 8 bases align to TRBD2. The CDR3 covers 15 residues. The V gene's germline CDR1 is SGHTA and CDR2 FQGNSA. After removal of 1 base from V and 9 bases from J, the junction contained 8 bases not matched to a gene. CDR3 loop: CASSLGASGLGEQFF. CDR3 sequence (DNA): TGTGCCAGCAGCTTAGGGGCTAGCGGGCTGGGTGAGCAGTTCTTC.

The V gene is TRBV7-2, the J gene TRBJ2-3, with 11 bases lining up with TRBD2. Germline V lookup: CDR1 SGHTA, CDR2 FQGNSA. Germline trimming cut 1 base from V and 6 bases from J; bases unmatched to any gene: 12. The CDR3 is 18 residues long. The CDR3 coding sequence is TGTGCCAGCAGCTTAGAGCCTTTTAGCGGGGGGGCAAGGGATACGCAGTATTTT. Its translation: CASSLEPFSGGARDTQYF.

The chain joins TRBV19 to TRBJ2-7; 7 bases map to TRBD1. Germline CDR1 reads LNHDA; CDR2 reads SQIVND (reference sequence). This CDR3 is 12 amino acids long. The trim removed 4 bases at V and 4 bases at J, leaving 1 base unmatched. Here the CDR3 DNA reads TGTGCCAGTAGTAAGGGGGCGTACGAGCAGTACTTC. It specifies CASSKGAYEQYF.

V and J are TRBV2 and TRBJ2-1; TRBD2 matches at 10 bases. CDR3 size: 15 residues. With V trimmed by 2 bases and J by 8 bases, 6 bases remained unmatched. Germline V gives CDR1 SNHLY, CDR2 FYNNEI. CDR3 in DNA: TGTGCCAGCAGTGAAAGCGGGAGGGGATCTTATGAGCAGTTCTTC. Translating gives CASSESGRGSYEQFF.

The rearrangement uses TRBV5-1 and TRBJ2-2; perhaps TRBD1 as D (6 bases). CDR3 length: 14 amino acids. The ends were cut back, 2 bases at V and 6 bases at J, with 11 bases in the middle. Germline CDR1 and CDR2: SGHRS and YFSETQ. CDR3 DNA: TGCGCCAGCAGCTTTACAGGGCCCCCCGGGGAGCTGTTTTTT. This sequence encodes CASSFTGPPGELFF.

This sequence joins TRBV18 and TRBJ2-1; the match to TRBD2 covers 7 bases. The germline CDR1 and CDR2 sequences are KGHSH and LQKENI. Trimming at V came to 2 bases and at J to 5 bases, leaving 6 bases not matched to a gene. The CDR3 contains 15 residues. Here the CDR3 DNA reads TGTGCCAGCTCACCAATCCCAGGGACTAACAATGAGCAGTTCTTC. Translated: CASSPIPGTNNEQFF.

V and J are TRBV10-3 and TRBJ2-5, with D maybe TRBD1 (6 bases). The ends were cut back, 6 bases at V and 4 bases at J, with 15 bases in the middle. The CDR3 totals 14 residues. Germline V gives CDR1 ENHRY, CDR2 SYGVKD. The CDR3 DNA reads TGTGCCATCAGGGACAGTTCGACGGCAGAGACCCAGTACTTC. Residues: CAIRDSSTAETQYF.

Written as DNA, the CDR3 is TGTGCCAGCAGCCTGGACAGGGGGGGGTTTAAAGCTTTCTTT. It is translated as CASSLDRGGFKAFF. The chain uses TRBV7-2 and TRBJ1-1; 10 bases agree with TRBD1. CDR1 and CDR2 (germline): SGHTA, FQGNSA. This CDR3 has 14 residues. After removal of 5 bases from V and 9 bases from J, the junction contained 9 bases not matched to a gene.

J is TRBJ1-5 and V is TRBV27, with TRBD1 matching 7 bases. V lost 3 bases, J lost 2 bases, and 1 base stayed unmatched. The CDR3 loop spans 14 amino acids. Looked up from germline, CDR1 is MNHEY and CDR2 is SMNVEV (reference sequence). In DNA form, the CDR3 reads TGTGCCAGCAGTTTTACAGGGGGCAATCAGCCCCAGCATTTT. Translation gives CASSFTGGNQPQHF.

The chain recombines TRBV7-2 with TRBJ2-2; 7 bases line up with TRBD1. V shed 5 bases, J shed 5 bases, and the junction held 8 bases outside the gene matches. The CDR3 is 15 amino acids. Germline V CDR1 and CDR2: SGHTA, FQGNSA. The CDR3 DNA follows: TGTGCCAGCAGCCCGACAGGGAGAGAAACCGGGGAGCTGTTTTTT. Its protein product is CASSPTGRETGELFF.

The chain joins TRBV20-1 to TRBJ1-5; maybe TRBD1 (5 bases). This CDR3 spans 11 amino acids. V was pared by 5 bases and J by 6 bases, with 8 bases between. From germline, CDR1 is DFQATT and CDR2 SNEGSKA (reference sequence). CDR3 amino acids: CSAGAGQPQHF. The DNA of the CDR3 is TGCAGTGCTGGGGCAGGTCAGCCCCAGCATTTT.

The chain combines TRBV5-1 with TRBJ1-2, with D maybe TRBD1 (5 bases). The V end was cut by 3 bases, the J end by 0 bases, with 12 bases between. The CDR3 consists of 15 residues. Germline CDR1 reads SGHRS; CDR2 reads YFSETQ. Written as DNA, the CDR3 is TGCGCCAGCAGCTCCGGTCCAGGGTCTAACTATGGCTACACCTTC. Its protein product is CASSSGPGSNYGYTF. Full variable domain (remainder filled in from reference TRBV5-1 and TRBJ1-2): KAGVTQTPRYLIKTRGQQVTLSCSPISGHRSVSWYQQTPGQGLQFLFEYFSETQRNKGNFPGRFSGRQFSNSRSEMNVSTLELGDSALYLCASSSGPGSNYGYTFGSGTRLTVV.

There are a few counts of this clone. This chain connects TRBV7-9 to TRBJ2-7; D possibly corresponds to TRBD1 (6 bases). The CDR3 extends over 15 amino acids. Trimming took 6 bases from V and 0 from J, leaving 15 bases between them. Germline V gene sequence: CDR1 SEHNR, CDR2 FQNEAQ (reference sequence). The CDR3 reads CASRPKSDSSYEQYF. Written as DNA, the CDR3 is TGTGCCAGCAGGCCTAAATCGGACAGCTCCTACGAGCAGTACTTC.

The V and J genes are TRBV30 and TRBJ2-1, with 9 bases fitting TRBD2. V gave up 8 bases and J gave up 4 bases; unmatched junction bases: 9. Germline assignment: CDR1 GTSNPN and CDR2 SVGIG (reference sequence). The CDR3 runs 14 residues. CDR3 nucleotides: TGTGCCGGCCGCGGGGGGGGGTCTTACAATGAGCAGTTCTTC. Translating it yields CAGRGGGSYNEQFF.

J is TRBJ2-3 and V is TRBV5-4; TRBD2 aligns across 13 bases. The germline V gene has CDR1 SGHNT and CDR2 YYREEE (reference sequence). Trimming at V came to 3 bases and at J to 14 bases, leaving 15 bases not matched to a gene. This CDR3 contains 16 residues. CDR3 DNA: TGTGCCAGCAGCTGGACCGGGACTAGCGGGAATATACGAGTGTATTTT. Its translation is CASSWTGTSGNIRVYF.

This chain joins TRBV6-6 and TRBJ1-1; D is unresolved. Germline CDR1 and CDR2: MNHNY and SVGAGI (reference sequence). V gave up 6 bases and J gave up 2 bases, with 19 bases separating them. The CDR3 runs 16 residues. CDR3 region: CASRSYRTERNTEAFF. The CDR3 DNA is TGTGCCAGCAGGTCCTACCGGACTGAGAGAAACACTGAAGCTTTCTTT.

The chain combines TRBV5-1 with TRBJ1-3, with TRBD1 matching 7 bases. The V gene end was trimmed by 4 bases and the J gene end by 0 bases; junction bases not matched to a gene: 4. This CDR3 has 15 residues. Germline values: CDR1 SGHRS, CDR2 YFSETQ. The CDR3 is CASSPGQSSGNTIYF. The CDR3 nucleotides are TGCGCCAGCAGCCCGGGACAGAGCTCTGGAAACACCATATATTTT.

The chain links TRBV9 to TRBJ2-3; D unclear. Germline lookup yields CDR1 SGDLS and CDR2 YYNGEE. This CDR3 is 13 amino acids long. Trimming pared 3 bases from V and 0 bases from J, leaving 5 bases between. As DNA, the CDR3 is TGTGCCAGCAGCGCGCAGAGCACAGATACGCAGTATTTT. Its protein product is CASSAQSTDTQYF.

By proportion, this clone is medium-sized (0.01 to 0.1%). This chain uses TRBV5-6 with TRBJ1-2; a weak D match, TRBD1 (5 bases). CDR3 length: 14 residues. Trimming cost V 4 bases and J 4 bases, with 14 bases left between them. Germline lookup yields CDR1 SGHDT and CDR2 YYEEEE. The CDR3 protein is CASSPGTGVYGYTF. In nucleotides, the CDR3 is TGTGCCAGCAGCCCTGGGACTGGGGTCTATGGCTACACCTTC.

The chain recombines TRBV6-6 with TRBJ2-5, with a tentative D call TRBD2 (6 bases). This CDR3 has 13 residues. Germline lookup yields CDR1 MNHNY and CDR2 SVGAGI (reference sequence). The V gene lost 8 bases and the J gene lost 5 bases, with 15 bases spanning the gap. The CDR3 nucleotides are TGTGCCAGCGGGGGGAAGGGTAGGGAGACCCAGTACTTC. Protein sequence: CASGGKGRETQYF.

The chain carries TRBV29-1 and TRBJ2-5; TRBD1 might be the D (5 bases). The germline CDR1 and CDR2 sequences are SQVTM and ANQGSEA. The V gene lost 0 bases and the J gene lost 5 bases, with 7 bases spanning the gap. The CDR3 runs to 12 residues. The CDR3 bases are TGCAGCGTTGAAGACAGGGCTGAGACCCAGTACTTC. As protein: CSVEDRAETQYF.

Here the CDR3 DNA reads TGTGCCAGCCACCGTGTGGAGATCTATGGCTACACCTTC. Translated, it gives CASHRVEIYGYTF. V is TRBV2 and J is TRBJ1-2; D uncertain. The CDR3 covers 13 residues. V was trimmed by 8 bases and J by 4 bases, leaving 14 bases between them. Germline CDR1 is SNHLY and CDR2 is FYNNEI.

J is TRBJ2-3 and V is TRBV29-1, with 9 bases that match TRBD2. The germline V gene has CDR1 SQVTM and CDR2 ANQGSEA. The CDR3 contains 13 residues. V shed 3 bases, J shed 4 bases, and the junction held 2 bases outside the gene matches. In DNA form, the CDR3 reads TGCAGCGTTGAGACTAGCGGAGCAGATACGCAGTATTTT. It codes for CSVETSGADTQYF.